The rows below give T cell receptor beta chains drawn from one sample of a study of beta chain features in type 1 diabetes. TCRdb keeps only in-frame clones here, not all; method: immunoSEQ multiplex PCR. The sample has 250,000 to 300,000 clones, about 13% seen once. Sample: naive CD4+ T cells from blood. These receptors came from a man aged 25 to 40 with type 1 diabetes. Both conserved end residues are part of each CDR3. Each record gives: D gene, J gene, V gene, clone size, CDR3 protein, CDR3 DNA. D genes are given only for firm matches. Some rows mark clone size as missing; the rest say once, few, many or name a class of expanded clone.

d_gene: -
j_gene: TRBJ2-3
v_gene: TRBV11-2
abundance: -
CDR3aa: CASSTQGNWGDTQYF
CDR3nt: TGTGCCAGCAGCACCCAGGGAAACTGGGGAGATACGCAGTATTTT

d_gene: TRBD1
j_gene: TRBJ2-1
v_gene: TRBV15
abundance: few
CDR3aa: CATSITGDRGWKFF
CDR3nt: TGTGCCACCAGCATTACGGGAGACAGGGGATGGAAGTTCTTC

d_gene: TRBD1
j_gene: TRBJ2-1
v_gene: TRBV5-4
abundance: -
CDR3aa: CASSARDRGGNEQFF
CDR3nt: TGTGCCAGCAGTGCCCGGGACAGGGGTGGGAATGAGCAGTTCTTC

d_gene: TRBD1
j_gene: TRBJ2-7
v_gene: TRBV7-3
abundance: -
CDR3aa: CASSSGQGKGQYF
CDR3nt: TGTGCCAGCAGCTCGGGACAGGGAAAAGGGCAGTACTTC

d_gene: -
j_gene: TRBJ1-1
v_gene: TRBV4-2
abundance: -
CDR3aa: CASSQGDKNTEAFF
CDR3nt: TGTGCCAGCAGCCAAGGAGACAAGAACACTGAAGCTTTCTTT

d_gene: -
j_gene: TRBJ2-7
v_gene: TRBV28
abundance: few
CDR3aa: CASSLDTDYEQYF
CDR3nt: TGTGCCAGCAGTTTGGACACCGACTACGAGCAGTACTTC

d_gene: TRBD2
j_gene: TRBJ2-1
v_gene: TRBV7-3
abundance: -
CDR3aa: CASSSSGTSGSYEQFF
CDR3nt: TGTGCCAGCAGCTCCTCCGGGACTAGCGGGAGTTACGAGCAGTTCTTC

d_gene: -
j_gene: TRBJ2-3
v_gene: TRBV30
abundance: few
CDR3aa: CAWSVRGSTDTQYF
CDR3nt: TGTGCCTGGAGTGTACGGGGGAGCACAGATACGCAGTATTTT

d_gene: -
j_gene: TRBJ1-4
v_gene: TRBV25-1
abundance: -
CDR3aa: CASSVNRAGEKLFF
CDR3nt: TGTGCCAGCAGTGTTAACCGAGCGGGAGAAAAACTGTTTTTT

d_gene: -
j_gene: TRBJ1-5
v_gene: TRBV28
abundance: few
CDR3aa: CASSFIRGGQPQHF
CDR3nt: TGTGCCAGCAGTTTCATCAGGGGCGGACAGCCCCAGCATTTT

d_gene: TRBD1
j_gene: TRBJ2-7
v_gene: TRBV29-1
abundance: -
CDR3aa: CSVEDQGTGPLYEYF
CDR3nt: TGCAGCGTTGAAGATCAAGGGACAGGACCCCTTTACGAGTACTTC

d_gene: TRBD2
j_gene: TRBJ2-3
v_gene: TRBV5-1
abundance: -
CDR3aa: CASSLDSGSADTQYF
CDR3nt: TGCGCCAGCAGCTTGGATAGCGGGAGCGCAGATACGCAGTATTTT

d_gene: TRBD2
j_gene: TRBJ2-5
v_gene: TRBV29-1
abundance: few
CDR3aa: CSVVVLAGGMYQETQYF
CDR3nt: TGCAGCGTTGTGGTTCTAGCGGGAGGAATGTACCAAGAGACCCAGTACTTC

d_gene: -
j_gene: TRBJ1-5
v_gene: TRBV19
abundance: few
CDR3aa: CASSMESGLYQPQHF
CDR3nt: TGTGCCAGTAGTATGGAGTCCGGCCTGTATCAGCCCCAGCATTTT

d_gene: TRBD1
j_gene: TRBJ1-2
v_gene: TRBV16
abundance: few
CDR3aa: CASSPGQGANYGYTF
CDR3nt: TGTGCCAGCAGCCCGGGACAGGGGGCTAACTATGGCTACACCTTC

d_gene: -
j_gene: TRBJ2-1
v_gene: TRBV30
abundance: -
CDR3aa: CAWNREIDEQFF
CDR3nt: TGTGCCTGGAATCGGGAGATCGATGAGCAGTTCTTC

d_gene: TRBD2
j_gene: TRBJ2-7
v_gene: TRBV2
abundance: few
CDR3aa: CASTSGAIEAYEQYF
CDR3nt: TGTGCCAGCACTAGCGGGGCGATCGAGGCCTACGAGCAGTACTTC

d_gene: -
j_gene: TRBJ2-1
v_gene: TRBV28
abundance: few
CDR3aa: CASSPLRTKFNEQFF
CDR3nt: TGTGCCAGCAGTCCCCTCAGGACTAAATTCAATGAGCAGTTCTTC

d_gene: TRBD1
j_gene: TRBJ2-1
v_gene: TRBV29-1
abundance: -
CDR3aa: CSVAWTGGGNEQFF
CDR3nt: TGCAGCGTCGCCTGGACAGGGGGGGGCAATGAGCAGTTCTTC

d_gene: -
j_gene: TRBJ1-1
v_gene: TRBV5-1
abundance: -
CDR3aa: CASSLTGNTEAFF
CDR3nt: TGCGCCAGCAGCTTGACAGGGAACACTGAAGCTTTCTTT

d_gene: -
j_gene: TRBJ2-1
v_gene: TRBV14
abundance: few
CDR3aa: CASSPGNNEQFF
CDR3nt: TGTGCCAGCAGCCCGGGGAACAATGAGCAGTTCTTC

d_gene: -
j_gene: TRBJ2-7
v_gene: TRBV4-2
abundance: -
CDR3aa: CASSHSDRSAYEQYF
CDR3nt: TGTGCCAGCAGCCACTCCGACAGGAGTGCCTACGAGCAGTACTTC

d_gene: -
j_gene: TRBJ1-2
v_gene: TRBV5-6
abundance: -
CDR3aa: CASSSRGNYGYTF
CDR3nt: TGTGCCAGCAGCTCCAGAGGAAACTATGGCTACACCTTC

d_gene: -
j_gene: TRBJ1-5
v_gene: TRBV7-2
abundance: -
CDR3aa: CASSLPPYQPQHF
CDR3nt: TGTGCCAGCAGCTTACCCCCGTATCAGCCCCAGCATTTT

d_gene: -
j_gene: TRBJ2-5
v_gene: TRBV28
abundance: -
CDR3aa: CASSFEETQYF
CDR3nt: TGTGCCAGCAGTTTTGAGGAGACCCAGTACTTC

d_gene: -
j_gene: TRBJ2-3
v_gene: TRBV9
abundance: few
CDR3aa: CASSVDGRTQYF
CDR3nt: TGTGCCAGCAGCGTAGACGGGAGAACGCAGTATTTT

d_gene: -
j_gene: TRBJ2-1
v_gene: TRBV15
abundance: -
CDR3aa: CATSRDRYDEQFF
CDR3nt: TGTGCCACCAGCAGAGATCGGTATGATGAGCAGTTCTTC

d_gene: TRBD1
j_gene: TRBJ1-2
v_gene: TRBV11-2
abundance: -
CDR3aa: CASSPDRGPSGYTF
CDR3nt: TGTGCCAGCAGCCCGGACAGGGGGCCCAGTGGCTACACCTTC

d_gene: -
j_gene: TRBJ2-5
v_gene: TRBV5-8
abundance: -
CDR3aa: CASSTWTGREQETQYF
CDR3nt: TGTGCCAGCAGCACTTGGACAGGGAGGGAGCAAGAGACCCAGTACTTC

d_gene: TRBD2
j_gene: TRBJ2-5
v_gene: TRBV4-1
abundance: -
CDR3aa: CASSLPGLAGQETQYF
CDR3nt: TGCGCCAGCAGCCTACCGGGACTAGCGGGACAAGAGACCCAGTACTTC

d_gene: TRBD1
j_gene: TRBJ2-1
v_gene: TRBV2
abundance: few
CDR3aa: CASRHLLGQADYNEQFF
CDR3nt: TGTGCCAGCCGTCATCTCTTAGGACAGGCTGACTACAATGAGCAGTTCTTC

d_gene: -
j_gene: TRBJ2-1
v_gene: TRBV15
abundance: few
CDR3aa: CATSMQAEGNEQFF
CDR3nt: TGTGCCACCAGCATGCAAGCGGAGGGCAATGAGCAGTTCTTC

d_gene: -
j_gene: TRBJ2-3
v_gene: TRBV29-1
abundance: -
CDR3aa: CSVPSVSTDTQYF
CDR3nt: TGCAGCGTACCTAGCGTTAGCACAGATACGCAGTATTTT

d_gene: -
j_gene: TRBJ2-3
v_gene: TRBV2
abundance: -
CDR3aa: CASKVGGSTDTQYF
CDR3nt: TGTGCCAGCAAGGTCGGCGGAAGCACAGATACGCAGTATTTT

d_gene: TRBD2
j_gene: TRBJ2-1
v_gene: TRBV18
abundance: few
CDR3aa: CASSLYWASGRPSYNEQFF
CDR3nt: TGTGCCAGCTCACTATACTGGGCTAGCGGGCGCCCCTCCTACAATGAGCAGTTCTTC

d_gene: -
j_gene: TRBJ2-2
v_gene: TRBV5-1
abundance: few
CDR3aa: CASSLPAGVTAGELFF
CDR3nt: TGCGCCAGCAGCTTGCCGGCAGGGGTTACGGCCGGGGAGCTGTTTTTT

d_gene: -
j_gene: TRBJ2-7
v_gene: TRBV4-3
abundance: few
CDR3aa: CASSQDAGYEQYF
CDR3nt: TGCGCCAGCAGCCAAGATGCCGGCTACGAGCAGTACTTC

d_gene: TRBD1
j_gene: TRBJ2-1
v_gene: TRBV2
abundance: -
CDR3aa: CASRGQGAYNEQFF
CDR3nt: TGTGCCAGTAGGGGACAGGGGGCCTACAATGAGCAGTTCTTC

d_gene: TRBD2
j_gene: TRBJ2-3
v_gene: TRBV5-4
abundance: -
CDR3aa: CASSPRLAGASDTQYF
CDR3nt: TGTGCCAGCAGCCCGCGACTAGCGGGAGCTTCAGATACGCAGTATTTT

d_gene: TRBD1
j_gene: TRBJ2-1
v_gene: TRBV5-6
abundance: few
CDR3aa: CASSQGQGYNEQFF
CDR3nt: TGTGCCAGCAGCCAGGGACAGGGGTACAATGAGCAGTTCTTC